This entry lists 20 T cell receptor beta chains sequenced from one sample in a study of blood T cell repertoires in COVID-19. Assay: immunoSEQ multiplex PCR; the TCRdb copy retains only in-frame clones and omits some. The table lists 50,000 to 60,000 clones, around 86% of them singletons. The sequencing sample was made of peripheral blood. These receptors all come from a man aged 65-85 years with active COVID-19.

The chain links TRBV11-2 to TRBJ2-1; D not resolved. Germline V CDR1 and CDR2: SGHAT, FQNNGV. V was clipped by 5 bases and J by 4 bases, with 15 bases between them. CDR3 size: 15 residues. Written as DNA, the CDR3 is TGTGCCAGCAGCCCATCGAGAGGTACATACAATGAGCAGTTCTTC. Amino acids: CASSPSRGTYNEQFF.

The chain employs TRBV7-9 and TRBJ2-7, with TRBD2 as a possible D gene (5 bases). CDR3 length equals 15 residues. Germline V lookup: CDR1 SEHNR, CDR2 FQNEAQ (reference sequence). V lost 5 bases to trimming and J lost 2 bases, with 16 bases between them. CDR3 sequence (DNA): TGTGCCAGCAGCCCGGGGTCCCGGCCGCCCTACGAGCAGTACTTC. Encoded protein: CASSPGSRPPYEQYF.

The chain has TRBV2 and TRBJ1-1, with D possibly matching TRBD1 (5 bases). Germline CDR1 and CDR2: SNHLY and FYNNEI. The V end lost 4 bases, the J end lost 4 bases, and 10 bases lay between the germline ends. The CDR3 has 13 residues. CDR3 region: CASSGWGGTEAFF. CDR3 coding DNA: TGTGCCAGCAGTGGTTGGGGGGGCACTGAAGCTTTCTTT.

The chain recombines TRBV29-1 with TRBJ2-1; perhaps TRBD2 as D (7 bases). Trimming pared 5 bases from V and 10 bases from J, leaving 12 bases between. Germline-derived CDR1 and CDR2 are SQVTM and ANQGSEA. This CDR3 is 11 amino acids long. CDR3 loop: CSVRGASEQFF. CDR3 nucleotide sequence: TGCAGCGTTCGGGGGGCTAGCGAGCAGTTCTTC.

The rearrangement uses TRBV19 and TRBJ2-3, with D possibly TRBD1 on 6 matching bases. V was cut by 5 bases and J by 3 bases, with 18 bases left in between. Germline V gene sequence: CDR1 LNHDA, CDR2 SQIVND (reference sequence). The CDR3 spans 16 residues. The CDR3 region is CASSSYRVGGTDTQYF. In nucleotides, the CDR3 is TGTGCCAGTAGTTCATACAGGGTGGGCGGAACAGATACGCAGTATTTT.

As DNA, the CDR3 is TGTGCCAGCAGCCTACTCGGGGGCGAGCAGTACTTC. Translating gives CASSLLGGEQYF. This chain joins TRBV13 and TRBJ2-7; tentative D call: TRBD2 (6 bases). Trimming pared 5 bases from V and 6 bases from J, leaving 11 bases between. The CDR3 spans 12 residues. The germline V gene encodes CDR1 PRHDT and CDR2 FYEKMQ (reference sequence).

V and J are TRBV7-2 and TRBJ2-1; 9 bases match TRBD2. The V segment lost 6 bases and the J segment 2 bases; nucleotides outside the gene matches: 2. The CDR3 is 14 amino acids. CDR1 and CDR2 from the germline V gene are SGHTA and FQGNSA. DNA for the CDR3: TGTGCCAGCAGGACTAGCGGCCCCTACAATGAGCAGTTCTTC. This encodes CASRTSGPYNEQFF.

The gene calls are TRBV19 and TRBJ1-1; 7 bases are shared with TRBD1. Germline CDR1 and CDR2: LNHDA and SQIVND (reference sequence). CDR3 length: 13 amino acids. Unmatched junction bases numbered 7, after V lost 6 bases and J lost 6 bases. The CDR3 protein is CASRKGAQSEAFF. CDR3 DNA: TGTGCCAGTAGGAAGGGGGCCCAGTCTGAAGCTTTCTTT.

The chain's CDR3 is CASSSRQGVITEAFF. The CDR3, as DNA: TGTGCCAGCAGTTCGCGACAGGGGGTAATCACTGAAGCTTTCTTT. The rearrangement links TRBV6-6 to TRBJ1-1; TRBD1 aligns across 9 bases. After removal of 4 bases from V and 4 bases from J, the junction contained 7 bases not matched to a gene. CDR3 length equals 15 residues. From germline, CDR1 is MNHNY and CDR2 SVGAGI (reference sequence).

The V gene is TRBV30, the J gene TRBJ2-3, with unresolved D. The CDR3 is made up of 12 amino acids. V gave up 2 bases and J gave up 1 base, with 4 bases separating them. Germline values: CDR1 GTSNPN, CDR2 SVGIG (reference sequence). CDR3 sequence (DNA): TGTGCCTGGAGTCCCGGCACAGATACGCAGTATTTT. The encoded protein is CAWSPGTDTQYF.

This clone has more than one count but fewer than ten. This chain joins TRBV4-1 and TRBJ2-5, with D perhaps TRBD1 (5 bases). This CDR3 is built from 13 residues. Germline loops: CDR1 MGHRA, CDR2 YSYEKL. V gave up 1 base and J gave up 7 bases, with 10 bases separating them. CDR3 sequence (DNA): TGCGCCAGCAGCCAAGTTGGGGCAGGGACCCAGTACTTC. The encoded protein is CASSQVGAGTQYF.

This clone was seen just once. The genes are TRBV6-5 and TRBJ1-6; D is ambiguous. V was pared by 4 bases and J by 7 bases, with 14 bases between. The length of the CDR3 is 15 residues. In germline, CDR1 is MNHEY, CDR2 SVGAGI. CDR3 residues: CASSLAVNNNSPLHF. The DNA for the CDR3 is TGTGCCAGCAGTTTAGCAGTCAACAACAATTCACCCCTCCACTTT.

The V and J genes are TRBV5-1 and TRBJ2-4, with 8 bases identical to TRBD1. Germline CDR1 and CDR2: SGHRS and YFSETQ. The J segment lost 8 bases and the V segment lost 0 bases, leaving 7 bases of the junction unmatched. This CDR3 has 15 residues. CDR3 bases: TGCGCCAGCAGCTTGGGACAGGGGCCCGGGGACATTCAGTACTTC. Encoded protein: CASSLGQGPGDIQYF.

The genes are TRBV19 and TRBJ2-7; tentatively, D is TRBD2 (6 bases). This CDR3 has 13 residues. Germline CDR1 and CDR2: LNHDA and SQIVND (reference sequence). V was shortened by 8 bases and J by 6 bases, with 17 bases between the two germline ends. Here the CDR3 DNA reads TGTGCCAGTGGTACGGGGGTCCTTTCCGAGCAGTACTTC. It translates to CASGTGVLSEQYF.

This chain links TRBV27 with TRBJ2-7, with 7 nucleotides matching TRBD2. This CDR3 has 15 amino acids. Germline assignment: CDR1 MNHEY and CDR2 SMNVEV (reference sequence). Trimming removed 5 bases from V and 4 bases from J; junction bases left unmatched: 11. DNA of the CDR3: TGTGCCAGCAGTCTACGTGAGGGAGGGGAGTACGAGCAGTACTTC. It is translated as CASSLREGGEYEQYF.

The genes are TRBV7-2 and TRBJ1-2; D is unclear. The length of the CDR3 is 15 residues. Germline CDR1 and CDR2: SGHTA and FQGNSA. V was shortened by 1 base and J by 0 bases, with 9 bases between the two germline ends. The CDR3 region has the DNA TGTGCCAGCAGCTTAGTATGGCGGACTAACTATGGCTACACCTTC. It is translated as CASSLVWRTNYGYTF.

The DNA of the CDR3 is TGTGCCAGCAGAAGGGACAGGGAAAGCAATCAGCCCCAGCATTTT. Protein sequence: CASRRDRESNQPQHF. The V and J genes are TRBV6-5 and TRBJ1-5; 9 nucleotides align to TRBD1. The trim removed 6 bases at V and 1 base at J, leaving 4 bases unmatched. This CDR3 contains 15 residues. Per germline, CDR1 MNHEY and CDR2 SVGAGI.

V usage is TRBV5-1 and J usage is TRBJ2-1; D uncertain. The germline CDR1 and CDR2 sequences are SGHRS and YFSETQ. V was cut by 0 bases and J by 6 bases, with 4 bases left in between. The CDR3 extends over 12 amino acids. This chain's CDR3 is CASSLDSNEQFF. Written as DNA, the CDR3 is TGCGCCAGCAGCTTGGACTCCAATGAGCAGTTCTTC. The full variable domain, with the rest looked up from reference TRBV5-1 and TRBJ2-1, is KAGVTQTPRYLIKTRGQQVTLSCSPISGHRSVSWYQQTPGQGLQFLFEYFSETQRNKGNFPGRFSGRQFSNSRSEMNVSTLELGDSALYLCASSLDSNEQFFGPGTRLTVL.

This chain joins TRBV7-9 and TRBJ2-7; the match to TRBD1 covers 10 bases. Trimming removed 4 bases from V and 3 bases from J; junction bases left unmatched: 6. This CDR3 comprises 15 residues. Per the germline V gene, CDR1 is SEHNR and CDR2 is FQNEAQ (reference sequence). The CDR3, as DNA: TGTGCCAGCAGCTCCCGGGACAGGGGAGTCTACGAGCAGTACTTC. As protein: CASSSRDRGVYEQYF. The full variable domain, rest sourced from reference TRBV7-9 and TRBJ2-7, is DTGVSQNPRHKITKRGQNVTFRCDPISEHNRLYWYRQTLGQGPEFLTYFQNEAQLEKSRLLSDRFSAERPKGSFSTLEIQRTEQGDSAMYLCASSSRDRGVYEQYFGPGTRLTVT.

This clone was seen once. The rearrangement links TRBV7-2 to TRBJ2-7; tentatively, D is TRBD2 (6 bases). Trimming took 1 base from V and 9 from J, leaving 22 bases between them. The germline gives CDR1 SGHTA, CDR2 FQGNSA. This CDR3 is 16 amino acids long. CDR3 DNA sequence: TGTGCCAGCAGCTTAGGTTTCGGGGGATATCTGGTGGGGCAGTACTTC. Translating it yields CASSLGFGGYLVGQYF.